This T cell receptor beta chain was sequenced in a study of radiation and T cells in renal cell carcinoma. Study findings and constraints: In blood, top tumor clones expanded by 2 weeks, shrinking by 4.

The CDR3 is made up of 15 amino acids. Deletions cut 1 base from V and 2 bases from J, with 11 bases between. CDR1 and CDR2 (germline): LGHNA, YSLEER. The count of this clone is one. Its target is unknown. Regarding time point: blood 2 weeks post-SBRT. Stated treatment: 15 Gy SBRT to primary tumor, nephrectomy 4 weeks later. Serial blood draws occurred at baseline and 2 and 4 weeks post-SBRT. Sequenced by immunoSEQ multiplex PCR; TCRdb stores in-frame clones only, minus some. The table has 65,000 to 80,000 clones, about 86% seen once. The receptor comes from a woman between 50 and 59 years old with renal cell carcinoma. Specimen: blood, collected from a patient whose treatment included radiotherapy and nephrectomy. The V call is TRBV4-3, the J call TRBJ2-5; D unclear. The CDR3 coding sequence is TGCGCCAGCAGCCAAGGGCTGGCAGGACAAGAGACCCAGTACTTC. It specifies CASSQGLAGQETQYF.